This T cell receptor beta chain was identified during a study of blood T cell repertoires in COVID-19. Overall study context: Material from acute and convalescent COVID-19 was sourced from the United States, Italy and Spain.

Per germline, CDR1 MNHEY and CDR2 SVGEGT. V was clipped by 0 bases and J by 7 bases, with 9 bases between them. The CDR3 is 13 amino acids. The repertoire was sequenced with immunoSEQ multiplex PCR; TCRdb's copy has only in-frame clones and lacks some. The data show a few hundred thousand clones, 75% to 90% seen once. This TCR derives from a woman aged 60-75 years with COVID-19, enrolled during active disease. The sample taken for sequencing was peripheral blood. The V call is TRBV6-2 or TRBV6-3, the J call TRBJ1-2; D gene uncertain. The CDR3 reads CASSYSSPPGYTF. DNA for the CDR3: TGTGCCAGCAGTTACTCGAGCCCCCCTGGCTACACCTTC.